This T cell receptor beta chain stems from a study of T-cell reconstitution after alpha-beta-depleted transplantation in children. Overall study findings and caveats: Several hundred expanded graft clones reportedly were the source of alpha-beta T cells about two months after transplant. Surviving thymic progenitors and recipient T cells were the source of high TCRbeta diversity at day 60 in some patients. T-cell counts and diversity were attributed mostly to newly produced T cells one year after transplant.

This clonotype was detected only a few times. Its matching antigen is unknown. As it was prepared, the TCRbeta library received unique molecular identifiers. From the PCR reads, TCRdb called clonotypes with MiXCR, one entry per CDR3 protein. The sample consists of a few hundred thousand distinct CDR3 sequences, over 10% of them appearing once. The TCR was taken from a male patient between 5 and 17 years old who had a stem cell transplant for acute myeloid leukemia, so the T cells may come from the graft donor. The sequencing used PBMCs, mostly from graft donor cells, collected 360 days after TCRalphabeta/CD19-depleted stem cell transplant.

The CDR3 loop is CASSPIAGQYEQYF. The CDR3 DNA reads TGTGCCAGCTCTCCGATAGCGGGACAGTACGAGCAGTACTTC. This chain joins TRBV18 and TRBJ2-7; D may be TRBD2 (8 bases). The germline V gene encodes CDR1 KGHSH and CDR2 LQKENI. This CDR3 has 14 amino acids. The V gene lost 6 bases and the J gene lost 4 bases, with 16 bases spanning the gap.